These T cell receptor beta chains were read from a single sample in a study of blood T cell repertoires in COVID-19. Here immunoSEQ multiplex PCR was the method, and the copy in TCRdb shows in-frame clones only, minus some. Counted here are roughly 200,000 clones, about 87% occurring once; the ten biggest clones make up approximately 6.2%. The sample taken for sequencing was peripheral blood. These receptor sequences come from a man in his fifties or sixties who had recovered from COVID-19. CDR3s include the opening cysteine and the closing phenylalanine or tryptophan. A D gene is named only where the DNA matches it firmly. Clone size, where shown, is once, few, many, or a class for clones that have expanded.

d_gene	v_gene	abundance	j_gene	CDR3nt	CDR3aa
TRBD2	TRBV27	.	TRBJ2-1	TGTGCCAGCAGGCCGTTGCTGGCGGGAGGGCCCCGTGAGCAGTTCTTC	CASRPLLAGGPREQFF
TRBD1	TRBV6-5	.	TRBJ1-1	TGTGCCAGCAGACCTAGGACAGGGGGAAGAACTGAAGCTTTCTTT	CASRPRTGGRTEAFF
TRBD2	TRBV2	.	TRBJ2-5	TGTGCCAGCAGTAAACTAGCGGGGGGCCAAGAGACCCAGTACTTC	CASSKLAGGQETQYF
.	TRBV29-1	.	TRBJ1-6	TGCAGCGTGCAAACAGGGTTAAGTTCACCCCTCCACTTT	CSVQTGLSSPLHF
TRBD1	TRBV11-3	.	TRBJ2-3	TGTGCCAGCAGCTATGGGACAGGGGGCACAGATACGCAGTATTTT	CASSYGTGGTDTQYF
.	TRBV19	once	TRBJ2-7	TGTGCCAGTAGTCCCTTGGGGGGGCCCTACGAGCAGTACTTC	CASSPLGGPYEQYF
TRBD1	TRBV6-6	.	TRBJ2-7	TGTGCCAGCAGACAAGACAGGGGGCACAACGAGCAGTACTTC	CASRQDRGHNEQYF
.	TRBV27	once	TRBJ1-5	TGTGCCAGCGCCCTCGGGGGGGCCCAGCCCCAGCATTTT	CASALGGAQPQHF
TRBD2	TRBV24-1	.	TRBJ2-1	TGTGCCACCAGTGACACCGGGACTAGCGGGGGAGGCTCCTACAATGAGCAGTTCTTC	CATSDTGTSGGGSYNEQFF
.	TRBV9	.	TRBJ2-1	TGTGCCAGCAGCGCCTACTACAATGAGCAGTTCTTC	CASSAYYNEQFF
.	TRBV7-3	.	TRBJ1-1	TGTGCCAGCAGCCCTAGGAGGGAGGGTGAAGCTTTCTTT	CASSPRREGEAFF
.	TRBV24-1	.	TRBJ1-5	TGTGCCACCAGTGAGGGTCGGGGGTCCCAGCATTTT	CATSEGRGSQHF
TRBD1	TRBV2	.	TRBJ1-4	TGTGCCAGCAGGGTGACCAGGGGGAGGACTAATGAAAAACTGTTTTTT	CASRVTRGRTNEKLFF
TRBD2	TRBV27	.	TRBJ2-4	TGTGCCAGCAGCCGTACAAGCGGGAGCGGAAACATTCAGTACTTC	CASSRTSGSGNIQYF
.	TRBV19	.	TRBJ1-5	TGTGCCAGTAGTATGGGCAGAAATGGCAATCAGCCCCAGCATTTT	CASSMGRNGNQPQHF
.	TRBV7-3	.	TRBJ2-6	TGTGCCAGCAGCGCCCAACAGGGAACGGGGGCCAACGTCCTGACTTTC	CASSAQQGTGANVLTF
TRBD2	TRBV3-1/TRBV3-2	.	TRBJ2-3	TGTGCCAGCAGCCAAGGTGGCTCCAGCGGGGGTACAGATACGCAGTATTTT	CASSQGGSSGGTDTQYF
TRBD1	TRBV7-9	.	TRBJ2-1	TGTGCCAGCAGCTGGGGACAGGGTAACAATGAGCAGTTCTTC	CASSWGQGNNEQFF
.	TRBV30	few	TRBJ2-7	TGTGCCCGCTCTTCAGGGCGCGAGCAGTACTTC	CARSSGREQYF
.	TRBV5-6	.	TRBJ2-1	TGTGCCAGCAGGAGGGACACCGGCTCCTACAATGAGCAGTTCTTC	CASRRDTGSYNEQFF
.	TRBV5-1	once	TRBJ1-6	TGCGCCAGCAGCTTGCCCGGGGAGGTTTCACCCCTCCACTTT	CASSLPGEVSPLHF
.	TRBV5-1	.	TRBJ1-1	TGCGCCAGCAGCTTGGCGCAGACAGGCCACACTGAAGCTTTCTTT	CASSLAQTGHTEAFF
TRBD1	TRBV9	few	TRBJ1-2	TGTGCCAGCAGCGTAGCTCGTCAGGGGGCCTTTGGCTACACCTTC	CASSVARQGAFGYTF
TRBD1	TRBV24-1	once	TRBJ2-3	TGTGCCACCAGTGATCCCGGGACAGACCTCACAGATACGCAGTATTTT	CATSDPGTDLTDTQYF
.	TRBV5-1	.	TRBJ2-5	TGCGCCAGCAGCTCACAAGAGACCCAGTACTTC	CASSSQETQYF
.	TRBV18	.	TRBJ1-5	TGTGCCAGCTCACCACCGCCGGGGGGCAAGACTCAGCCCCAGCATTTT	CASSPPPGGKTQPQHF
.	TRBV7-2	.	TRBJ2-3	TGTGCCAGCAGCTTAGGCTCCGCGGGTTCCACAGATACGCAGTATTTT	CASSLGSAGSTDTQYF
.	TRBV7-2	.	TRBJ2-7	TGTGCCAGCAGCTTAGGACAGGTTTTCACCTACGAGCAGTACTTC	CASSLGQVFTYEQYF
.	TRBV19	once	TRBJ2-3	TGTGCCAGTAGCGGGGGGCCGTACACAGATACGCAGTATTTT	CASSGGPYTDTQYF
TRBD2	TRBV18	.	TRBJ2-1	TGTGCCAGCTCACCGGGGGGGGGTGAGCAGTTCTTC	CASSPGGGEQFF
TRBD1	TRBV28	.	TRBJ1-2	TGTGCCAGCAGTCTTGACAGGGCTGGCTACACCTTC	CASSLDRAGYTF
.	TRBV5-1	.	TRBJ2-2	TGCGCCAGCAGCTTGGCGGCTAGCTTAAACACCGGGGAGCTGTTTTTT	CASSLAASLNTGELFF
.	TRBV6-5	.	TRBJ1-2	TGTGCCAGCGCCCCAGACAGCAATTATGGCTACACCTTC	CASAPDSNYGYTF
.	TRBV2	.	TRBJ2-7	TGTGCCAGCAGTGAACAACAGGGATCAGGCTACGAGCAGTACTTC	CASSEQQGSGYEQYF
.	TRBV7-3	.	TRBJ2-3	TGTGCCAGCAGAATCACAGGGGAGGCAGATACGCAGTATTTT	CASRITGEADTQYF
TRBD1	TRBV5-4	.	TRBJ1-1	TGTGCCAGCAGCTTGAAAGGGGGCGGGAACACTGAAGCTTTCTTT	CASSLKGGGNTEAFF
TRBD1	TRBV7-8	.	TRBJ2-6	TGTGCCAGCAGCTTGGGACAGGGGGCGCTTGGGGCCAACGTCCTGACTTTC	CASSLGQGALGANVLTF
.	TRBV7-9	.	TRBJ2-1	TGTGCCAGCCCCTCTTACAATGAGCAGTTCTTC	CASPSYNEQFF
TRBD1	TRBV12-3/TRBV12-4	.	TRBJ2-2	TGTGCCAGCAGTCAGGGGGCCACCGGGGAGCTGTTTTTT	CASSQGATGELFF
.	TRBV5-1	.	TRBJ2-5	TGCGCCAGCAGCTTGACTCGGACAAGGGGGTCGGGAGAGACCCAGTACTTC	CASSLTRTRGSGETQYF
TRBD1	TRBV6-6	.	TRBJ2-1	TGTGCCAGCAGTTTGGGACAGGGGGGCCTTTACAATGAGCAGTTCTTC	CASSLGQGGLYNEQFF
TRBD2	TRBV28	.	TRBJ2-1	TGTGCCAGCAGTTTACCGGGAGGTGAGCAGTTCTTC	CASSLPGGEQFF
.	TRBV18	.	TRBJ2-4	TGTGCCAGCTCACCCCAGGCGGGAGCCAAAAACATTCAGTACTTC	CASSPQAGAKNIQYF
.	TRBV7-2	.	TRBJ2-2	TGTGCCAGCAGCCAGTACAGGGTCACCGGGGAGCTGTTTTTT	CASSQYRVTGELFF
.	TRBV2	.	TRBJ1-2	TGTGCCAGCAGTGAAACGGTTTTTGGCTACACCTTC	CASSETVFGYTF
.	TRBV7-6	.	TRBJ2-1	TGTGCCAGCAGCAACAGGTACAATGAGCAGTTCTTC	CASSNRYNEQFF
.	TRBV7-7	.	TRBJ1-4	TGTGCCAGCAGCTCCGGAGGTGGGGAAAAACTGTTTTTT	CASSSGGGEKLFF
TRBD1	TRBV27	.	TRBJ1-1	TGTGCCAGCAGTTCAGGACAGGGACGACCGGGGTTGAACACTGAAGCTTTCTTT	CASSSGQGRPGLNTEAFF
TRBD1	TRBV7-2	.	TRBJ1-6	TGTGCCAGCAGCCCAAGGCTCCGGGACAGTACATTAAATTCACCCCTCCACTTT	CASSPRLRDSTLNSPLHF
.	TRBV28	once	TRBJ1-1	TGTGCCAGCAGTGGCCAGGGGAACACTGAAGCTTTCTTT	CASSGQGNTEAFF
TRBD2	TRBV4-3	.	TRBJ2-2	TGCGCCAGCAGCCAACCGGGGGGGTCCGGGGAGCTGTTTTTT	CASSQPGGSGELFF
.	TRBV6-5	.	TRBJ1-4	TGTGCCAGCAGCCCGACAGGAAGGGTTGAAAAACTGTTTTTT	CASSPTGRVEKLFF
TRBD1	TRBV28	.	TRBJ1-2	TGTGCCAGCAGTTACGGACAGGACTTCTATGGCTACACCTTC	CASSYGQDFYGYTF